This entry lists 28 T cell receptor beta chains sequenced from one sample in a study of control samples from healthy donors and cancer patients. Using immunoSEQ multiplex PCR, the repertoire was profiled, and TCRdb retains in-frame clones only, with some absent. Of about 63,000 clones detected, 80% to 90% appear once; the ten largest clones hold roughly 13%. The sequenced sample consisted of PBMCs. The receptors shown here come from a woman aged 60 to 75 with lung cancer.

The genes are TRBV5-1 and TRBJ2-3; the D is unclear. With 0 bases removed from V and 2 bases from J, the gap between germline ends came to 7 bases. This CDR3 is 14 amino acids long. CDR1 SGHRS and CDR2 YFSETQ come from the germline V gene. CDR3 sequence: CASSLAVFTDTQYF. CDR3 sequence (DNA): TGCGCCAGCAGCTTGGCAGTCTTCACAGATACGCAGTATTTT.

The chain joins TRBV9 to TRBJ2-1; 11 bases align to TRBD1. V trimming: 4 bases; J trimming: 9 bases; junction bases outside the gene matches: 15. Germline V lookup: CDR1 SGDLS, CDR2 YYNGEE. The CDR3 runs to 17 residues. CDR3 sequence reads: CASSPPTDRGRFGEQFF. For the CDR3, the DNA is TGTGCCAGCAGCCCTCCTACGGACAGGGGGCGGTTTGGTGAGCAGTTCTTC.

In nucleotides, the CDR3 is TGTGCTACCGAGGGGACTTACTCCTACGAGCAGTACTTC. Translation: CATEGTYSYEQYF. The chain has TRBV12-5 and TRBJ2-7, with D perhaps matching TRBD2 (6 bases). The CDR3 sequence is 13 residues long. Germline V gives CDR1 LGHNT, CDR2 FRNRAP. Trimming pared 10 bases from V and 0 bases from J, leaving 13 bases between.

The V and J genes are TRBV10-3 and TRBJ1-6, with 12 bases fitting TRBD1. Germline trimming cut 0 bases from V and 10 bases from J; bases unmatched to any gene: 10. The CDR3 totals 18 residues. Germline assignment: CDR1 ENHRY and CDR2 SYGVKD. DNA of the CDR3: TGTGCCATCAGTGAGTCGCGAACCGGGACAGGGGGCGACTCACCCCTCCACTTT. This encodes CAISESRTGTGGDSPLHF.

This clone was observed once. CDR3 nucleotide sequence: TGTGCCAGCAGCTTAGGGGTCTTCACCACCATATATTTT. Protein sequence: CASSLGVFTTIYF. This rearrangement joins TRBV7-9 to TRBJ1-3; no clear D gene. Germline CDR1 reads SEHNR; CDR2 reads FQNEAQ (reference sequence). This CDR3 comprises 13 residues. V was shortened by 1 base and J by 9 bases, with 10 bases between the two germline ends.

This clone showed up many times. This chain uses TRBV28 with TRBJ1-5; D is uncertain. In germline, CDR1 is MDHEN, CDR2 SYDVKM. The CDR3 totals 12 residues. Between the trimmed V and J ends, which lost 5 bases and 9 bases, there was a span of 11 bases. CDR3 nucleotide sequence: TGTGCCAGCAGTCCTCCCCGAGGGCCCCAGCATTTT. Protein sequence: CASSPPRGPQHF. The complete variable domain, with remaining parts taken from reference TRBV28 and TRBJ1-5, reads DVKVTQSSRYLVKRTGEKVFLECVQDMDHENMFWYRQDPGLGLRLIYFSYDVKMKEKGDIPEGYSVSREKKERFSLILESASTNQTSMYLCASSPPRGPQHFGDGTRLSIL.

This sequence joins TRBV18 and TRBJ2-2, with D perhaps TRBD2 (6 bases). This CDR3 spans 15 amino acids. The germline gives CDR1 KGHSH, CDR2 LQKENI. V gave up 7 bases and J gave up 8 bases, with 20 bases separating them. This chain's CDR3 is CASLPGLANEGELFF. DNA of the CDR3: TGTGCCAGCTTACCGGGACTGGCCAATGAGGGGGAGCTGTTTTTT.

This clone has just one count. The genes are TRBV7-9 and TRBJ1-2, with D possibly being TRBD1 (5 bases). Trimming stripped 2 bases from V and 6 bases from J, with 10 bases between. Germline-derived CDR1 and CDR2 are SEHNR and FQNEAQ (reference sequence). The CDR3 runs 13 residues. CDR3 in amino acids: CASSLIGGDGYTF. In nucleotides, the CDR3 is TGTGCCAGCAGCTTAATTGGGGGAGATGGCTACACCTTC.

The CDR3 DNA reads TGTGCCAGTAGTGACTTAGGGACAGGCACTGAAGCTTTCTTT. Translating it yields CASSDLGTGTEAFF. This chain links TRBV19 with TRBJ1-1; 8 nucleotides align to TRBD1. V lost 5 bases and J lost 4; bases outside the gene matches: 6. Germline V gene data show CDR1 as LNHDA and CDR2 as SQIVND (reference sequence). There are 14 residues in the CDR3.

This clone appeared a single time. The rearrangement uses TRBV15 and TRBJ2-7; D uncertain. The CDR3 length is 15 residues. Germline lookup yields CDR1 LNHNV and CDR2 YYDKDF (reference sequence). The ends were cut back, 0 bases at V and 5 bases at J, with 14 bases in the middle. Here the CDR3 reads CATSRDPHPGNEQYF. CDR3 DNA sequence: TGTGCCACCAGCAGAGATCCACACCCAGGCAACGAGCAGTACTTC.

The chain employs TRBV5-5 and TRBJ2-3; 15 bases match TRBD2. With V trimmed by 2 bases and J by 5 bases, 3 bases remained unmatched. CDR1 and CDR2 (germline): SGHKS, YYEKEE (reference sequence). The CDR3 is 16 residues long. The CDR3 here is CASSFGLAGGQDTQYF. DNA of the CDR3: TGTGCCAGCAGCTTTGGACTAGCGGGAGGGCAAGATACGCAGTATTTT. Looking up the rest from reference TRBV5-5 and TRBJ2-3 gives the full variable domain: DAGVTQSPTHLIKTRGQQVTLRCSPISGHKSVSWYQQVLGQGPQFIFQYYEKEERGRGNFPDRFSARQFPNYSSELNVNALLLGDSALYLCASSFGLAGGQDTQYFGPGTRLTVL.

The chain combines TRBV6-5 with TRBJ1-3; 8 bases are a match to TRBD1. The CDR3 is 15 residues long. Looked up from germline, CDR1 is MNHEY and CDR2 is SVGAGI. V shed 8 bases, J shed 0 bases, and the junction held 6 bases outside the gene matches. This CDR3 reads CASLDRGYSGNTIYF. In DNA, the CDR3 is TGTGCCAGCCTTGACAGGGGCTACTCTGGAAACACCATATATTTT.

The table lists this clone with a count of one. Written as DNA, the CDR3 is TGTGCCAGCAGTTACCCCTTGGGGGAAGATGAAAAACTGTTTTTT. This gives the protein CASSYPLGEDEKLFF. This chain links TRBV6-6 with TRBJ1-4; D may be TRBD1 (5 bases). V lost 2 bases to trimming and J lost 6 bases, with 13 bases between them. This CDR3 is built from 15 residues. The germline CDR1 and CDR2 sequences are MNHNY and SVGAGI (reference sequence).

The chain couples TRBV7-7 to TRBJ2-3; 9 positions match TRBD1. The germline V gene has CDR1 SSHAT and CDR2 FNYEAQ (reference sequence). This CDR3 comprises 17 residues. After removal of 5 bases from V and 3 bases from J, the junction contained 12 bases not matched to a gene. The CDR3 reads CASSPLPGQGLTDTQYF. CDR3 DNA: TGTGCCAGCAGCCCTCTTCCGGGACAGGGTCTGACAGATACGCAGTATTTT.

V usage is TRBV7-6 and J usage is TRBJ2-1; 10 positions match TRBD2. CDR1 is SGHVS and CDR2 is FNYEAQ in the germline V gene. V lost 1 base and J lost 2; bases outside the gene matches: 5. The CDR3 loop spans 17 amino acids. CDR3 in DNA: TGTGCCAGCAGCTTAGATATTACTAGCGGGACCTACAATGAGCAGTTCTTC. It is translated as CASSLDITSGTYNEQFF.

The chain joins TRBV18 to TRBJ2-3, with a weak D call TRBD2 (6 bases). The V gene's germline CDR1 is KGHSH and CDR2 LQKENI. There are 13 residues in the CDR3. V lost 6 bases and J lost 0, with 7 bases in between. The CDR3 region is CASSGGSTDTQYF. CDR3 nucleotides: TGTGCCAGCTCCGGGGGAAGCACAGATACGCAGTATTTT.

Points on this clone: The same CDR3 can be traced to other DNA sequences in this sample. V is TRBV2 and J is TRBJ1-2; TRBD1 is a possible D gene (6 bases). The CDR3 has 12 amino acids. CDR1 and CDR2 from the germline V gene are SNHLY and FYNNEI. With 9 bases removed from V and 8 bases from J, the gap between germline ends came to 16 bases. The CDR3, as DNA: TGTGCCAGTCGCGGGTGGGGGCGGGGCTACACCTTC. Amino acid sequence: CASRGWGRGYTF.

V is TRBV2 and J is TRBJ2-7, with 7 bases aligning to TRBD1. Looked up from germline, CDR1 is SNHLY and CDR2 is FYNNEI. This CDR3 is 15 amino acids long. V lost 2 bases to trimming and J lost 4 bases; unmatched junction nucleotides: 8. CDR3: CASSENAGGFYEQYF. The CDR3 DNA reads TGTGCCAGCAGTGAAAACGCAGGGGGTTTTTACGAGCAGTACTTC.

The genes are TRBV3-1 (or the pseudogene TRBV3-2) and TRBJ2-1; the match to TRBD1 covers 8 bases. Per germline, CDR1 LGHDT and CDR2 YNNKEL (reference sequence). CDR3 size: 14 residues. The trim removed 4 bases at V and 3 bases at J, leaving 2 bases unmatched. The CDR3 spells CASSPGQVYNEQFF. The CDR3 coding sequence is TGTGCCAGCAGCCCGGGACAGGTCTACAATGAGCAGTTCTTC.

This chain uses TRBV28 with TRBJ2-5; the match to TRBD2 covers 10 bases. Germline loops: CDR1 MDHEN, CDR2 SYDVKM. The CDR3 is made up of 15 amino acids. After removal of 5 bases from V and 1 base from J, the junction contained 4 bases not matched to a gene. This chain's CDR3 is CASSSIAGGQETQYF. The CDR3 region has the DNA TGTGCCAGCAGTAGTATAGCGGGGGGCCAAGAGACCCAGTACTTC.

The CDR3 sequence: CASSYRTNEQFF. DNA of the CDR3: TGTGCCAGCAGCTACCGGACAAATGAGCAGTTCTTC. The chain combines TRBV12-3 or TRBV12-4 with TRBJ2-1, with D tentatively TRBD1 (5 bases). The CDR3 runs to 12 residues. V lost 6 bases to trimming and J lost 7 bases, with 10 bases between them.

The chain recombines TRBV28 with TRBJ1-3, with D possibly matching TRBD1 (5 bases). Between the trimmed V and J ends, which lost 8 bases and 2 bases, there was a span of 10 bases. The CDR3 runs 13 residues. Germline values: CDR1 MDHEN, CDR2 SYDVKM. The CDR3 spells CASVRDAGNTIYF. In DNA form, the CDR3 reads TGTGCCAGCGTACGGGACGCTGGAAACACCATATATTTT.

In regard to this clone: Its ends do not fully match the called genes, so a read error is possible. This specimen includes other DNA sequences encoding the same CDR3. The chain couples TRBV3-1 (or the pseudogene TRBV3-2) to TRBJ1-1; 10 nucleotides line up with TRBD1. The CDR3 has 14 residues. Germline loops: CDR1 LGHDT, CDR2 YNNKEL (reference sequence). The CDR3 region has the DNA TGTGCCAGCAGCCAGACAGGGGGCGTCACTGAAGCCTTCTTT. Its protein is CASSQTGGVTEAFF.

The chain combines TRBV6-5 with TRBJ1-6, with D uncertain. CDR3 length: 12 amino acids. V lost 0 bases to trimming and J lost 10 bases, with 4 bases between them. Germline CDR1 reads MNHEY; CDR2 reads SVGAGI. The CDR3 DNA reads TGTGCCAGCAGTTACTCGCAATCACCCCTCCACTTT. Protein sequence: CASSYSQSPLHF.

This clone was counted once. The chain recombines TRBV9 with TRBJ2-1; D might be TRBD1 or TRBD2, each matching 5 bases. The CDR3 runs 15 residues. V was shortened by 4 bases and J by 5 bases, with 16 bases between the two germline ends. CDR1 is SGDLS and CDR2 is YYNGEE in the germline V gene. The CDR3 DNA sequence: TGTGCCAGCAGCCCCGGGGACCCGGACCACAATGAGCAGTTCTTC. It codes for CASSPGDPDHNEQFF.

This chain links TRBV20-1 with TRBJ1-4; 7 nucleotides agree with TRBD1. CDR3 size: 17 residues. Germline trimming cut 3 bases from V and 4 bases from J; bases unmatched to any gene: 14. Germline lookup yields CDR1 DFQATT and CDR2 SNEGSKA (reference sequence). CDR3 protein: CSASRPYGQELNEKLFF. DNA for the CDR3: TGCAGTGCTAGTAGGCCCTATGGACAGGAACTTAATGAAAAACTGTTTTTT.

Here the CDR3 reads CATKGQGSSYEQYF. DNA for the CDR3: TGTGCCACCAAAGGACAGGGGAGCTCCTACGAGCAGTACTTC. The rearrangement uses TRBV28 and TRBJ2-7; 9 positions match TRBD1. The CDR3 contains 14 residues. V lost 10 bases and J lost 0; bases outside the gene matches: 7. CDR1 and CDR2 (germline): MDHEN, SYDVKM.

In its sample, this clone was seen once. The chain employs TRBV2 and TRBJ2-5; D may correspond to TRBD1 or TRBD2 (5 bases each). Germline V gene lookup returns CDR1 SNHLY and CDR2 FYNNEI. Trimming took off 4 bases at V and 3 bases at J, with 15 bases between the two ends. The CDR3 totals 15 residues. The CDR3 DNA sequence: TGTGCCAGCAGTGCCCCGAGGGGTCGGGAAGAGACCCAGTACTTC. Amino acid sequence: CASSAPRGREETQYF.